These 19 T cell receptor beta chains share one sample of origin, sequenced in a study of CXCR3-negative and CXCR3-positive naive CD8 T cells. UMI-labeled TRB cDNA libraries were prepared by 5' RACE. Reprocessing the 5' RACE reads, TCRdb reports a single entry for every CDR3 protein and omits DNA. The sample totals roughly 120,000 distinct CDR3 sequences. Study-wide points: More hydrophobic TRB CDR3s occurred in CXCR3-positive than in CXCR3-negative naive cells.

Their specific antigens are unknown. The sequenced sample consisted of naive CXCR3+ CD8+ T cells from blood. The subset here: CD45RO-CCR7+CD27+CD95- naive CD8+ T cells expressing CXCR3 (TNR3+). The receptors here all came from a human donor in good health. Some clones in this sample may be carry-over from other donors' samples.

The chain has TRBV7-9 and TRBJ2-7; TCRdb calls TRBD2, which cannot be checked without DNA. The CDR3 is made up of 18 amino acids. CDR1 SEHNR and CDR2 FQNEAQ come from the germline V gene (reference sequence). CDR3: CASSSNPTLAGQSYEQYF.

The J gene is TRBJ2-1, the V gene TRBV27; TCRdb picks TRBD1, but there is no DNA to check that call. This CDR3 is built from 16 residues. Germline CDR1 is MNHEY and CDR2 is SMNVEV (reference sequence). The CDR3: CASSLTGALYYNEQFF.

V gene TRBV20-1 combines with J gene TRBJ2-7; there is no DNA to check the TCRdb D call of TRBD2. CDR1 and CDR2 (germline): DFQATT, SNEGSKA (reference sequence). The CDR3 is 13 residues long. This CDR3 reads CSAIAGDLYEQYF.

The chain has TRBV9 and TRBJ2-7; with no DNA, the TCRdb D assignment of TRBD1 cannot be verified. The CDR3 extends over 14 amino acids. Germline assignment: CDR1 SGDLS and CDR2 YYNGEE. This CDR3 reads CASSVADGGYEQYF.

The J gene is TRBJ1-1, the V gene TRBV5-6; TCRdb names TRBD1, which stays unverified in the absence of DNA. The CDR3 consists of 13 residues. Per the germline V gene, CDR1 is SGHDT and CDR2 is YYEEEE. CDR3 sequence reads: CASSFRVPTEAFF.

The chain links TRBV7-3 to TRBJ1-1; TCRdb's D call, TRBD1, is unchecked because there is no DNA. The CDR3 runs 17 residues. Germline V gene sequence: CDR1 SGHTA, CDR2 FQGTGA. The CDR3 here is CASSPQGALNMGTEAFF.

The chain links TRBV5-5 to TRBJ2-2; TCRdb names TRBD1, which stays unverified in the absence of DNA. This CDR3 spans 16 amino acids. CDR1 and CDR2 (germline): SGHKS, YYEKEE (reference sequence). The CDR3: CASSLGTGGYTGELFF.

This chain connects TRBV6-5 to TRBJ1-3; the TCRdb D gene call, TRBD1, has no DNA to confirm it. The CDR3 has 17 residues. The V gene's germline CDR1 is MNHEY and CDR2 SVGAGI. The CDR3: CASSTLGQTQTGNTIYF.

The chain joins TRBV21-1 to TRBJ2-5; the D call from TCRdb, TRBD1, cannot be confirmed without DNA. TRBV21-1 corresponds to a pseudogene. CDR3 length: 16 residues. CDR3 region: CASRIRDRGPGETQYF.

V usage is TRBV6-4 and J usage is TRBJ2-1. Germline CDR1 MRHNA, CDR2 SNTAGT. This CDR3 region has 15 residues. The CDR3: CASRMDGGSYNEQFF.

This chain's CDR3 is CASSSPEELAGVINEQFF. The chain carries TRBV27 and TRBJ2-1; TCRdb selects TRBD2, and the lack of DNA leaves this call unchecked. CDR1 and CDR2 from the germline V gene are MNHEY and SMNVEV (reference sequence). The CDR3 has 18 residues.

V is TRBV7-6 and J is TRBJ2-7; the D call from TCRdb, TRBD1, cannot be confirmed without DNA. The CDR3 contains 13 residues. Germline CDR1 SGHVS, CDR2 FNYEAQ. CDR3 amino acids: CASSIGGGREQYF.

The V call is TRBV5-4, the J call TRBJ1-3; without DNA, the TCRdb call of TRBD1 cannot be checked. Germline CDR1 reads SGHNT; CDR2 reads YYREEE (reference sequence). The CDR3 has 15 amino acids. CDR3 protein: CASSSNDREDNTIYF.

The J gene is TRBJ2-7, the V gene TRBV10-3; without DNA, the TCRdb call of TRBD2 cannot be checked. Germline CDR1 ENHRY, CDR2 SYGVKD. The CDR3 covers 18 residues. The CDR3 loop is CAISEPMAVAGVTYEQYF.

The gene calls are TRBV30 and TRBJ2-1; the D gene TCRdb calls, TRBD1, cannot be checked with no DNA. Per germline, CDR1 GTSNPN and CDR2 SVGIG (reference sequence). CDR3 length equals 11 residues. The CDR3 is CAYTSGLGQFF. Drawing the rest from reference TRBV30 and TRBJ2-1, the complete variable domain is SQTIHQWPATLVQPVGSPLSLECTVEGTSNPNLYWYRQAAGRGLQLLFYSVGIGQISSEVPQNLSASRPQDRQFILSSKKLLLSDSGFYLCAYTSGLGQFFGPGTRLTVL.

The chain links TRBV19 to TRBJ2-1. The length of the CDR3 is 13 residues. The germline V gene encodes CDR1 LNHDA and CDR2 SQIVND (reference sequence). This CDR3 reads CASSIDSYNEQFF.

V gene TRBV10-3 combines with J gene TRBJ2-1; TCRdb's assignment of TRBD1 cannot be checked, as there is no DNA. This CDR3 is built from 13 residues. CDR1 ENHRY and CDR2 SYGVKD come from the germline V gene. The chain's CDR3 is CAFSGDSGDEQFF.

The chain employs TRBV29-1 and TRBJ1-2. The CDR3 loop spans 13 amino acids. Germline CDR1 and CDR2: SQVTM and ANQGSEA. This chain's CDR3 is CSVEPTQIYGYTF.

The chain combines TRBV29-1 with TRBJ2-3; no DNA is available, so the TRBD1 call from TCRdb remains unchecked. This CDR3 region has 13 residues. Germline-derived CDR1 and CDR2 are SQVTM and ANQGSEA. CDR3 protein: CSVVPGIEDTQYF.